This TCR beta chain was documented in a study of blood T cell repertoires in COVID-19. Looking at the study overall: PBMCs, B-cell-depleted T cells, or T cells were the source of the cDNA or gDNA that made up the material.

This CDR3 contains 16 residues. The germline V gene has CDR1 SGHTA and CDR2 FQGNSA. V lost 5 bases and J 1 base, leaving 17 bases between the germline ends. In the original analysis: The assay estimated nucleated cells by amplifying reference gene primers. This table comes from immunoSEQ multiplex PCR, and its TCRdb copy is limited to in-frame clones, with some not included. V, J and clone size reflect that table, while D and trimming were determined from the DNA. The sample has fewer than 85,000 clones, about 83% seen once. The chain recombines TRBV7-2 with TRBJ2-5; possible D gene TRBD2, 7 bases. This receptor was taken from a woman aged 55-70 years with acute or convalescent COVID-19. The source material was peripheral blood. The CDR3: CASSLQGGGGQETQYF. The CDR3 DNA sequence: TGTGCCAGCAGCCTACAGGGAGGGGGGGGCCAAGAGACCCAGTACTTC.